These 23 T cell receptor beta chains share one sample of origin, sequenced in a study of blood T cells in healthy people across ages. Together with a sample-barcoded 5' primer, a J-beta primer mix was included in a second PCR lasting about 7 to 11 cycles. TCRdb used MiXCR to reprocess the 5' RACE reads, holding one entry per CDR3 protein. The top ten clones hold around a sixth of a sample with over 550,000 distinct CDR3 sequences, roughly 30% of them seen once. Specimen: blood. The source is a woman older than 75 in good health.

The V gene is TRBV12-3 or TRBV12-4, the J gene TRBJ2-3; no clear D gene. This CDR3 has 13 amino acids. The V gene lost 7 bases and the J gene lost 15 bases, with 23 bases spanning the gap. The CDR3 sequence is CASTSASTDTEYF. CDR3 in DNA: TGTGCCAGCACATCGGCGAGCACAGATACGGAATATTTT.

Comments on this clonotype: This may arise from a read error, as a much more abundant clone is one base away. The V gene is TRBV6-6, the J gene TRBJ2-5; a weak D match, TRBD1 (6 bases). The length of the CDR3 is 15 residues. V lost 2 bases, J lost 13 bases, and 23 bases lay in between. Germline CDR1 MNHNY, CDR2 SVGAGI (reference sequence). CDR3 amino acids: CASSYPQGDKNIRYF. DNA of the CDR3: TGTGCCAGCAGTTACCCACAGGGTGACAAAAACATTCGGTACTTC.

This clonotype was observed a single time. The chain couples TRBV3-1 to TRBJ1-5, with D perhaps TRBD1 (6 bases). Germline V gene data show CDR1 as LGHDT and CDR2 as YNNKEL (reference sequence). This CDR3 region has 14 residues. Trimming took 1 base from V and 4 from J, leaving 8 bases between them. DNA for the CDR3: TGTGCCAGCAGCCAAGCCAGGGGAAATCAGCCCCAGCATTTT. As protein: CASSQARGNQPQHF.

This chain joins TRBV5-1 and TRBJ1-2; 7 bases agree with TRBD1. The CDR3 length is 15 residues. Trimming removed 5 bases from V and 2 bases from J; junction bases left unmatched: 9. In germline, CDR1 is SGHRS, CDR2 YFSETQ. CDR3 nucleotide sequence: TGCGCCAGCAGAACCACACAGGGGCCGAACTATGGCTACACCTTC. Encoded protein: CASRTTQGPNYGYTF.

This clonotype was recorded many times. The chain employs TRBV5-1 and TRBJ1-1, with a possible D match to TRBD1 (5 bases). Germline loops: CDR1 SGHRS, CDR2 YFSETQ. This CDR3 has 16 amino acids. The V end was cut by 1 base, the J end by 2 bases, with 15 bases between. The CDR3 sequence is CASSLRQNIINTEAFF. The CDR3 DNA is TGCGCCAGCAGCTTGCGACAGAATATTATAAACACTGAAGCTTTCTTT.

This clonotype turned up a few times. The chain links TRBV20-1 to TRBJ1-1; D is uncertain. V lost 0 bases, J lost 3 bases, and 14 bases lay in between. This CDR3 is 15 amino acids long. Germline V lookup: CDR1 DFQATT, CDR2 SNEGSKA (reference sequence). The CDR3 loop reads CSARDWRKEYTEAFF. DNA of the CDR3: TGCAGTGCTAGAGATTGGAGGAAGGAGTACACTGAAGCTTTCTTT.

Only a few counts were recorded for this clonotype. The chain links TRBV4-1 to TRBJ1-1; D uncertain. Germline V lookup: CDR1 MGHRA, CDR2 YSYEKL. The CDR3 has 16 residues. V was trimmed by 6 bases and J by 5 bases, leaving 22 bases between them. The CDR3 sequence: CASSPPQRSLGTEAFF. The DNA of the CDR3 is TGCGCCAGCAGTCCCCCACAGCGATCCTTAGGGACTGAAGCTTTCTTT.

The chain has TRBV5-6 and TRBJ2-5; 10 bases are a match to TRBD2. With V trimmed by 2 bases and J by 2 bases, 6 bases remained unmatched. Germline CDR1 is SGHDT and CDR2 is YYEEEE. This CDR3 spans 16 amino acids. The CDR3: CASSLRTSGVQETQYF. The DNA of the CDR3 is TGTGCCAGCAGCTTAAGGACTAGCGGAGTACAAGAGACCCAGTACTTC.

The chain has TRBV30 and TRBJ2-7; D is unclear. The V end lost 2 bases, the J end lost 7 bases, and 9 bases lay between the germline ends. From germline, CDR1 is GTSNPN and CDR2 SVGIG (reference sequence). This CDR3 has 11 amino acids. The CDR3 loop reads CAWSSRNEQYF. CDR3 nucleotides: TGTGCCTGGAGTTCCAGAAATGAGCAGTACTTC.

In this sample, this clonotype turned up many times. The CDR3, as DNA: TGTGCCAGCAGTCCAGGGTTCGCCTATGGCTACACCTTC. Protein sequence: CASSPGFAYGYTF. This chain connects TRBV6-5 to TRBJ1-2, with D possibly TRBD1 on 5 matching bases. Germline V lookup: CDR1 MNHEY, CDR2 SVGAGI. This CDR3 is built from 13 residues. Trimming took off 5 bases at V and 4 bases at J, with 11 bases between the two ends.

As concerns this clonotype: A much larger clone differs from this one at a single base, so this may be a read error. The J gene is TRBJ2-3, the V gene TRBV11-3, with 11 bases that match TRBD2. The CDR3 sequence is 14 residues long. Germline V gene sequence: CDR1 SGHNT, CDR2 YENEEA. The CDR3: CASSLKLAGAPTDF. The CDR3 coding sequence is TGTGCCAGCAGCTTAAAACTAGCGGGGGCCCCGACGGATTTT.

This clonotype occurred many times. The genes are TRBV20-1 and TRBJ2-1; D unresolved. Germline-derived CDR1 and CDR2 are DFQATT and SNEGSKA (reference sequence). This CDR3 is 15 amino acids long. V lost 6 bases to trimming and J lost 5 bases, with 20 bases between them. CDR3 protein: CSAPAPLGVNNEQFF. The CDR3 nucleotides read TGCAGTGCCCCCGCCCCGCTTGGGGTAAACAATGAGCAGTTCTTC.

The CDR3 sequence is CASSPSTGNRRETQYF. The DNA for the CDR3 is TGTGCCAGCAGTCCCTCGACAGGGAATAGAAGAGAGACCCAGTACTTC. The V call is TRBV9, the J call TRBJ2-5; 7 nucleotides match TRBD1. V gave up 5 bases and J gave up 4 bases; unmatched junction bases: 14. The germline gives CDR1 SGDLS, CDR2 YYNGEE. The length of the CDR3 is 16 residues.

The CDR3 loop reads CASSLFVGGGTDTQYF. The CDR3 DNA reads TGCGCCAGCAGCCTATTTGTGGGGGGCGGCACAGATACGCAGTATTTT. The chain links TRBV5-1 to TRBJ2-3; either TRBD1 or TRBD2 may supply D (6 bases each). Between the trimmed V and J ends, which lost 4 bases and 1 base, there was a span of 16 bases. Germline CDR1 SGHRS, CDR2 YFSETQ. The CDR3 totals 16 residues.

In this sample, this clonotype turned up a few times. This chain joins TRBV15 and TRBJ1-1, with TRBD1 identical over 8 bases. The J segment lost 5 bases and the V segment lost 3 bases, leaving 8 bases of the junction unmatched. The germline V gene encodes CDR1 LNHNV and CDR2 YYDKDF (reference sequence). This CDR3 is 15 amino acids long. The DNA of the CDR3 is TGTGCCACCAGCAGCGCAGGCCAGGGGGCTACTGAAGCTTTCTTT. Translating it yields CATSSAGQGATEAFF.

There are many counts of this clonotype. The gene calls are TRBV20-1 and TRBJ1-5, with 7 bases aligning to TRBD1. The CDR3 spans 17 residues. Germline V gene lookup returns CDR1 DFQATT and CDR2 SNEGSKA (reference sequence). V trimming: 1 base; J trimming: 6 bases; junction bases outside the gene matches: 15. CDR3 sequence reads: CSARADRPLGGSQPQHF. The CDR3 DNA reads TGCAGTGCTAGAGCGGACAGGCCCCTCGGAGGTAGTCAGCCCCAGCATTTT.

The chain recombines TRBV20-1 with TRBJ1-3; D uncertain. Germline CDR1 reads DFQATT; CDR2 reads SNEGSKA (reference sequence). V was clipped by 1 base and J by 5 bases, with 12 bases between them. The CDR3 covers 14 residues. The CDR3 nucleotides read TGCAGTGCTAGAGTGGCCGCCGGTAGAAACACCATATATTTT. Amino acids: CSARVAAGRNTIYF.

This clonotype was recorded a few times. CDR3 in amino acids: CASSPEVLLSSYNEQFF. CDR3 nucleotides: TGTGCCAGCAGCCCGGAGGTACTGTTGAGCTCCTACAATGAGCAGTTCTTC. The chain is built from TRBV5-4 and TRBJ2-1; D perhaps matches TRBD2 (5 bases). The germline V gene encodes CDR1 SGHNT and CDR2 YYREEE (reference sequence). This CDR3 is built from 17 residues. Between the trimmed V and J ends, which lost 4 bases and 0 bases, there was a span of 17 bases.

This clonotype was seen a handful of times. This may stem from a read error, because a much larger clone lies one nucleotide away. The rearrangement uses TRBV20-1 and TRBJ2-7, with D uncertain. The CDR3 covers 17 residues. Germline assignment: CDR1 DFQATT and CDR2 SNEGSKA (reference sequence). DNA for the CDR3: TGCGGTGCCTCCCGCAGGATGGCAACAAGGAGCTCCTACGAGCAGTACTTC. Encoded protein: CGASRRMATRSSYEQYF.

About this clonotype: A clone one base away is much larger, so this may be a read error. V is TRBV11-2 and J is TRBJ1-2; a weak D match, TRBD1 (5 bases). The CDR3 is 16 amino acids. The germline V gene has CDR1 SGHAT and CDR2 FQNNGV. The V and J ends lost 1 base and 4 bases respectively, with 16 bases between them. The CDR3 region is CASSLGGWGGGYGYTF. The CDR3 DNA is TGTGCCAGCAGCTTAGGAGGTTGGGGGGGTGGCTATGGCTACACCTTC.

This clonotype was observed a few times. The chain employs TRBV6-2 or TRBV6-3 and TRBJ2-2; unclear D gene. There are 13 residues in the CDR3. From germline, CDR1 is MNHEY and CDR2 SVGEGT. With 7 bases removed from V and 3 bases from J, the gap between germline ends came to 9 bases. CDR3 residues: CASTWDYTGELFF. In DNA form, the CDR3 reads TGTGCCAGCACCTGGGATTACACCGGGGAGCTGTTTTTT.

Only a few counts were recorded for this clonotype. V usage is TRBV7-9 and J usage is TRBJ1-1, with D tentatively TRBD1 (6 bases). V was cut by 2 bases and J by 0 bases, with 13 bases left in between. CDR1 is SEHNR, CDR2 FQNEAQ, per germline (reference sequence). The CDR3 extends over 16 amino acids. The CDR3 bases are TGTGCCAGCAGCTTAAAAATAAGGACAGTGAACACTGAAGCTTTCTTT. Its protein product is CASSLKIRTVNTEAFF.

This clonotype has ten or more counts. The chain employs TRBV3-1 and TRBJ2-7, with 10 positions matching TRBD2. The junction had 8 bases not matched to a gene; V was cut back by 2 bases and J by 7 bases. Looked up from germline, CDR1 is LGHDT and CDR2 is YNNKEL (reference sequence). The CDR3 spans 15 residues. The CDR3: CASSQKAGGPREQYF. The CDR3 DNA sequence: TGTGCCAGCAGCCAAAAAGCGGGGGGGCCGCGGGAGCAGTACTTC.